The next 10 T cell receptor beta chains were all read from a single sample in a study of cytomegalovirus exposure and HLA in healthy donors. PCR amplification relied on 60 Vbeta primers (plus 13 Jbeta primers). TCRdb's table, derived via immunoSEQ multiplex PCR, lists solely in-frame clones and lacks some. The table has about 270,000 clones, 70% to 90% seen once. The sample consisted of PBMCs. Receptors originate from a man aged 35 to 55 in good health and CMV-seropositive.

The chain uses TRBV18 and TRBJ2-7; weak D call: TRBD1 (6 bases). Germline V gene sequence: CDR1 KGHSH, CDR2 LQKENI. CDR3 size: 15 residues. V gave up 1 base and J gave up 3 bases, with 13 bases separating them. CDR3 loop: CASSPRGQTNYEQYF. CDR3 DNA sequence: TGTGCCAGCTCACCACGGGGGCAGACGAACTACGAGCAGTACTTC.

This clone has just a few counts. The genes are TRBV9 and TRBJ1-1; 7 bases match TRBD1. Germline CDR1 and CDR2: SGDLS and YYNGEE. Unmatched junction bases numbered 5, after V lost 0 bases and J lost 3 bases. This CDR3 region has 15 residues. The CDR3 DNA follows: TGTGCCAGCAGCGTAGTGGACAGGACAGACACTGAAGCTTTCTTT. Protein: CASSVVDRTDTEAFF.

The chain employs TRBV11-2 and TRBJ2-1, with D perhaps matching TRBD1 (5 bases). Germline CDR1 reads SGHAT; CDR2 reads FQNNGV. This CDR3 spans 14 amino acids. Trimming removed 1 base from V and 5 bases from J, with 9 bases in between. The CDR3 loop reads CASSLADRNNEQFF. The CDR3 region has the DNA TGTGCCAGCAGCTTAGCCGACAGAAACAATGAGCAGTTCTTC.

V and J are TRBV7-9 and TRBJ2-5; D possibly corresponds to TRBD2 (6 bases). This CDR3 is 14 amino acids long. Germline lookup yields CDR1 SEHNR and CDR2 FQNEAQ (reference sequence). Trimming removed 5 bases from V and 7 bases from J, with 17 bases in between. The CDR3: CASSPRGGFGTQYF. The DNA of the CDR3 is TGTGCCAGCAGCCCGCGGGGAGGCTTTGGGACCCAGTACTTC.

The rearrangement links TRBV5-1 to TRBJ2-6; TRBD1 agrees at 9 bases. This CDR3 is built from 20 residues. J gave up 3 bases and V 1 base, and 14 bases lay outside the gene matches. From germline, CDR1 is SGHRS and CDR2 YFSETQ. CDR3 coding DNA: TGCGCCAGCAGCTTGCCCCCGGGACAGGGAACCCCTGTTGGGGCCAACGTCCTGACTTTC. Translation: CASSLPPGQGTPVGANVLTF.

The chain joins TRBV11-2 to TRBJ2-7; D unclear. Germline values: CDR1 SGHAT, CDR2 FQNNGV. Trimming left V 2 bases short and J 7 bases short, with 9 bases between. There are 12 residues in the CDR3. The CDR3, as DNA: TGTGCCAGCAGCTTATTAGGCGGAGAGCAGTACTTC. It yields the protein CASSLLGGEQYF.

V usage is TRBV28 and J usage is TRBJ1-1; D perhaps matches TRBD1 (6 bases). Trimming removed 5 bases at V and 4 bases at J, with 11 bases between. Per the germline V gene, CDR1 is MDHEN and CDR2 is SYDVKM. This CDR3 contains 13 residues. DNA of the CDR3: TGTGCCAGCAGTCGATACAGGGTCACTGAAGCTTTCTTT. The encoded protein is CASSRYRVTEAFF.

Comment on this clone: Other DNA sequences in the same sample also yield this CDR3. The chain joins TRBV2 to TRBJ1-2, with D hard to call. From germline, CDR1 is SNHLY and CDR2 FYNNEI. This CDR3 comprises 13 residues. The V end was cut by 1 base, the J end by 4 bases, with 7 bases between. Written as DNA, the CDR3 is TGTGCCAGCAGTGAAGGGGCGGGCTATGGCTACACCTTC. Its translation: CASSEGAGYGYTF.

This clone occurred a few times. The V gene is TRBV28, the J gene TRBJ1-5; D might be TRBD1 (6 bases). Germline loops: CDR1 MDHEN, CDR2 SYDVKM. CDR3 length equals 13 residues. The V gene lost 10 bases and the J gene lost 3 bases, with 13 bases spanning the gap. CDR3 DNA: TGTGCCATCCATGACAGGAACAATCAGCCCCAGCATTTT. Its translation: CAIHDRNNQPQHF.

This chain links TRBV6-5 with TRBJ2-1; 10 bases match TRBD1. The CDR3 length is 13 residues. V shed 6 bases, J shed 13 bases, and the junction held 9 bases outside the gene matches. Germline CDR1 is MNHEY and CDR2 is SVGAGI. In nucleotides, the CDR3 is TGTGCCAGCAGCCCAGACAGGGGGCTTTTACAGTTCTTC. As protein: CASSPDRGLLQFF.